The entry below gives a single TCR beta chain sequence along with its context. This sample stems from a study of T cells in Graves' hyperthyroidism and ophthalmopathy. What was amplified from RNA transcripts were TCR beta CDR3 regions. The primer set for the first-round RT-PCR of the TCR CDR3 was HTBI. TCRdb re-analysed the multiplex PCR reads in MiXCR, keeping a single row per CDR3 protein. This table has about 640,000 distinct CDR3 sequences, around 21% appearing once. This receptor was obtained from a man aged 25 to 40 with Graves' ophthalmopathy. What was sequenced was blood.

CDR3 region: CASSVRTGEGEKLFF. CDR3 in DNA: TGTGCCAGCAGTGTAAGGACAGGCGAGGGTGAAAAACTGTTTTTT. The genes are TRBV6-1 and TRBJ1-4, with 7 bases lining up with TRBD1. The ends lost 4 bases at V and 7 bases at J; junction bases unmatched: 9. The CDR3 runs 15 residues. The germline V gene encodes CDR1 MNHNS and CDR2 SASEGT.